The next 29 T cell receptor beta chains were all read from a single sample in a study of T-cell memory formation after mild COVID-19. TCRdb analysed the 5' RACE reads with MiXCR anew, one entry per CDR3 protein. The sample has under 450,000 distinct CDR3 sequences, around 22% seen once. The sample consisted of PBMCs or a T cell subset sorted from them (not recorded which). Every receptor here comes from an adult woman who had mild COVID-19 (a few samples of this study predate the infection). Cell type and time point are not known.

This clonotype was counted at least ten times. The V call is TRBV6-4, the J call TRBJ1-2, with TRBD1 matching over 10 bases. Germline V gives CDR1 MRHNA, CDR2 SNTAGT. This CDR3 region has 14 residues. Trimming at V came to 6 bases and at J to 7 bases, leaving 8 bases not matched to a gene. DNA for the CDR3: TGTGCCAGCAGCCCCACCGGGACAGGGGCTGGCTACACCTTC. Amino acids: CASSPTGTGAGYTF.

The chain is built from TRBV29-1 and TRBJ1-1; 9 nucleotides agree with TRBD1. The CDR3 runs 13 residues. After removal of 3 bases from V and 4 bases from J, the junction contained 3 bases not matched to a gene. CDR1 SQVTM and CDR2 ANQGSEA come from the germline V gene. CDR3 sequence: CSVDKDRGTEAFF. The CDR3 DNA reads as TGCAGCGTTGATAAGGACAGGGGCACTGAAGCTTTCTTT.

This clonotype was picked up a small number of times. CDR3 sequence reads: CASGERNTQYF. CDR3 coding DNA: TGTGCCAGCGGAGAGAGGAATACGCAGTATTTT. J is TRBJ2-3 and V is TRBV9; D uncertain. V shed 7 bases and J shed 7 bases, with 10 bases lying between them. The germline CDR1 and CDR2 sequences are SGDLS and YYNGEE. The length of the CDR3 is 11 residues.

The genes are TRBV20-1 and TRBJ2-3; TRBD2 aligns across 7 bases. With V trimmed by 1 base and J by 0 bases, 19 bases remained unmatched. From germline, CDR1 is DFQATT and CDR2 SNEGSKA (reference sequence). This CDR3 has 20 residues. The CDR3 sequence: CSARAVSALAEPYSTDTQYF. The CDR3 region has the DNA TGCAGTGCTAGAGCCGTAAGCGCCCTAGCGGAGCCCTATAGCACAGATACGCAGTATTTT.

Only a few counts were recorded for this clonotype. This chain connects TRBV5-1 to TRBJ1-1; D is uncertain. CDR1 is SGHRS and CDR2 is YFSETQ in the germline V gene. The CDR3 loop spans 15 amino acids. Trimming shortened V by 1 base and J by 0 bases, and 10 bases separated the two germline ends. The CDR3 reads CASSLLPGLNTEAFF. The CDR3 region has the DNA TGCGCCAGCAGCTTGTTACCCGGGCTGAACACTGAAGCTTTCTTT.

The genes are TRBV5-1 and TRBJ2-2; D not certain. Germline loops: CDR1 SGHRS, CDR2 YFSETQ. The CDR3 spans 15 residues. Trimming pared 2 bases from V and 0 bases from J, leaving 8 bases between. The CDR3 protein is CASSFHGANTGELFF. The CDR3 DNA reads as TGCGCCAGCAGCTTTCATGGGGCGAACACCGGGGAGCTGTTTTTT.

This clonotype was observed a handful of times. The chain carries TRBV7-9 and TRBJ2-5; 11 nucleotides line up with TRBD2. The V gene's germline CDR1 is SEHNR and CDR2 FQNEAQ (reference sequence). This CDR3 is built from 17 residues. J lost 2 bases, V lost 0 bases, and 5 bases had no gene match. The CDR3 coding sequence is TGTGCCAGCAGCTTAGCGTTGGCTAGCGGGGGGCAAGAGACCCAGTACTTC. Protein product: CASSLALASGGQETQYF.

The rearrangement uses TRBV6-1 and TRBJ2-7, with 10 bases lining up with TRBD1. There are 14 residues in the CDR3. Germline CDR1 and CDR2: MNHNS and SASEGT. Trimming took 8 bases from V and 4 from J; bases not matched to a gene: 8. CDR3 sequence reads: CASGGGQGLYEQYF. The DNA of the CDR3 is TGTGCCAGCGGGGGGGGACAGGGGTTATACGAGCAGTACTTC.

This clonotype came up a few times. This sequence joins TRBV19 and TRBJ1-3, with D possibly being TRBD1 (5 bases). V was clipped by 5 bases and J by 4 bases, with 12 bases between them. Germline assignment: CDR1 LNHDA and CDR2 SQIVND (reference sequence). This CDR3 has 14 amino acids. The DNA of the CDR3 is TGTGCCAGTAGTTACCCAGGGAACGGAAACACCATATATTTT. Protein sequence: CASSYPGNGNTIYF. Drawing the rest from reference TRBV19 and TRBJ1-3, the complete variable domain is DGGITQSPKYLFRKEGQNVTLSCEQNLNHDAMYWYRQDPGQGLRLIYYSQIVNDFQKGDIAEGYSVSREKKESFPLTVTSAQKNPTAFYLCASSYPGNGNTIYFGEGSWLTVV.

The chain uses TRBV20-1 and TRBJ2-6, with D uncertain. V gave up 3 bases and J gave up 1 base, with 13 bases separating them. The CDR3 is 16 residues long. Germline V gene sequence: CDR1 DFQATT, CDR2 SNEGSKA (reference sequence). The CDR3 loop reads CSASSGLFSGANVLTF. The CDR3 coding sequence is TGCAGTGCTAGCTCGGGTCTCTTTTCTGGGGCCAACGTCCTGACTTTC.

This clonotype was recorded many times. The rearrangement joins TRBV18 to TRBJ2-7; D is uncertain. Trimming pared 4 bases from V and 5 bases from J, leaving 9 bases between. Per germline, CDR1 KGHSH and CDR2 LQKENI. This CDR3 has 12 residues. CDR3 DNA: TGTGCCAGCTCACTAACTTCGGACGAGCAGTACTTC. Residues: CASSLTSDEQYF.

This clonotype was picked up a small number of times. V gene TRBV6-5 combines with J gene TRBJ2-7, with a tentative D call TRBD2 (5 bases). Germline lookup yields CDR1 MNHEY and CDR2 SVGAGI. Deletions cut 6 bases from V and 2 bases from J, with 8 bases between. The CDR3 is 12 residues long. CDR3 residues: CASSAGPYEQYF. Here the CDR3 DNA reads TGTGCCAGCAGCGCGGGCCCCTACGAGCAGTACTTC.

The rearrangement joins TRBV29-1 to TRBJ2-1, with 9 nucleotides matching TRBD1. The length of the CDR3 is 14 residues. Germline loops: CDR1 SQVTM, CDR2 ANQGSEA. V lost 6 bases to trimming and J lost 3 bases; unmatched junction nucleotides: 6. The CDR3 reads CSVTGQGFYNEQFF. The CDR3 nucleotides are TGCAGCGTAACGGGACAGGGTTTCTACAATGAGCAGTTCTTC.

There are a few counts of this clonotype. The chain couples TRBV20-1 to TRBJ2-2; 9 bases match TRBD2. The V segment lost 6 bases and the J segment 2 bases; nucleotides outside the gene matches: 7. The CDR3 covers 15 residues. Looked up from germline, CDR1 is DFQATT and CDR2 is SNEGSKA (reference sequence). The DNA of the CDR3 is TGCAGTGCCGCGACAGCGGGAGGCAACACCGGGGAGCTGTTTTTT. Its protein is CSAATAGGNTGELFF.

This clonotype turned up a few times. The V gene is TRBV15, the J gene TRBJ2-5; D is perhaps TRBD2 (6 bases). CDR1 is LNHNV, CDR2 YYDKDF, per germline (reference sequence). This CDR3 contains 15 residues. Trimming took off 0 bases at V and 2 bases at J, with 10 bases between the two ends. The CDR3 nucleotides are TGTGCCACCAGCAGAGATGGAGGGGTTCAAGAGACCCAGTACTTC. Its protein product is CATSRDGGVQETQYF.

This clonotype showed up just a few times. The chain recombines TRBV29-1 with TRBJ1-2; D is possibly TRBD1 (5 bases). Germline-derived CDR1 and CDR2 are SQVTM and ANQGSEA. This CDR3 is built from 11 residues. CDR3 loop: CQGVYSDGYTF. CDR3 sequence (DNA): TGCCAGGGTGTCTACTCGGATGGCTACACCTTC.

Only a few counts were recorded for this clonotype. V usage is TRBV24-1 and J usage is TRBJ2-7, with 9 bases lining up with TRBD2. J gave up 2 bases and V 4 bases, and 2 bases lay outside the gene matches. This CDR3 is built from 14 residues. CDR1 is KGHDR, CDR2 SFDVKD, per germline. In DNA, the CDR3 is TGTGCCACCAGTGACGCTAGCGGGGCCTACGAGCAGTACTTC. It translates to CATSDASGAYEQYF.

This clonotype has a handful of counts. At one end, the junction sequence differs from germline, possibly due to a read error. CDR3 sequence (DNA): TGTGCTAGCAGCCCTTCGGGGAGCCCCCAAGAGACCCAGTACTTC. Residues: CASSPSGSPQETQYF. The chain employs TRBV7-7 and TRBJ2-5, with D perhaps matching TRBD2 (5 bases). Germline-derived CDR1 and CDR2 are SSHAT and FNYEAQ (reference sequence). The CDR3 has 15 residues.

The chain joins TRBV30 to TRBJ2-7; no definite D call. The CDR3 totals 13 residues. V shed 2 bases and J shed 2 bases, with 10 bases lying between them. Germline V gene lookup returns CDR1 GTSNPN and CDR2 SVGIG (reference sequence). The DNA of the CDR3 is TGTGCCTGGAGTTTGGTAGTTGCCTACGAGCAGTACTTC. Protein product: CAWSLVVAYEQYF.

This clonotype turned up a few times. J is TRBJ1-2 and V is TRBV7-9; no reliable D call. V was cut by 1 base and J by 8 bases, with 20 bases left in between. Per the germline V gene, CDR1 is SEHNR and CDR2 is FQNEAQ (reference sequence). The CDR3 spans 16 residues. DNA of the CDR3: TGTGCCAGCAGCTTAGGAAGACGCATCTTAGGGAGGGGCTACACCTTC. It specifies CASSLGRRILGRGYTF.

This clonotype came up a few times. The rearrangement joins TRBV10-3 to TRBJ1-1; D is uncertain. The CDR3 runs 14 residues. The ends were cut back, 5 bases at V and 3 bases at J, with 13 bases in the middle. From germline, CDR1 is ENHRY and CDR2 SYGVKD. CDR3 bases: TGTGCCATCAGTCAGTTTTCCAGAGACACTGAAGCTTTCTTT. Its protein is CAISQFSRDTEAFF.

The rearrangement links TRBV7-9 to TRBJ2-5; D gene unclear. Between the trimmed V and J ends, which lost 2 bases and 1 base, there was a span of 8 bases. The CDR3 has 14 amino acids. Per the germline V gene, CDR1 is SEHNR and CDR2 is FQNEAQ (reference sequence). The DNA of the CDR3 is TGTGCCAGCAGCTTATCTATCCGCCAAGAGACCCAGTACTTC. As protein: CASSLSIRQETQYF.

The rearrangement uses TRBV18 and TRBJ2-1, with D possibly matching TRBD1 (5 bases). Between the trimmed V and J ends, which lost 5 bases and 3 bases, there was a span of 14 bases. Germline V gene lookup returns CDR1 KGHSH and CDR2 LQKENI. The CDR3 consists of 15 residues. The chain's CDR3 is CASSGRQLSYNEQFF. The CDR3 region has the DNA TGTGCCAGCTCAGGAAGACAGCTGAGCTACAATGAGCAGTTCTTC.

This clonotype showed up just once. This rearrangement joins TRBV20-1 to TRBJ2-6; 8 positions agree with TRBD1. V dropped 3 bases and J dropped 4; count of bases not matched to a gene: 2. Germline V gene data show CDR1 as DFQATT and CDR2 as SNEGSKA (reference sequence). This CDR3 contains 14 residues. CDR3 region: CSARTGVGANVLTF. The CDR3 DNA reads TGCAGTGCTAGGACAGGGGTCGGGGCCAACGTCCTGACTTTC.

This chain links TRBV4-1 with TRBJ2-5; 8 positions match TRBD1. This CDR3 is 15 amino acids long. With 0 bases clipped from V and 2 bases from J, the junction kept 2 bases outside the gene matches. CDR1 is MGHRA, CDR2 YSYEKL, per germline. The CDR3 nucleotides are TGCGCCAGCAGCCAAGATCACAGGGGGCAAGAGACCCAGTACTTC. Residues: CASSQDHRGQETQYF.

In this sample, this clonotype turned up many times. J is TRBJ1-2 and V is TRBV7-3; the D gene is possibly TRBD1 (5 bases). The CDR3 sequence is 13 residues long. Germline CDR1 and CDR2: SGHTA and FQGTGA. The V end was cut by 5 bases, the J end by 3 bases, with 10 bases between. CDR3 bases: TGTGCCAGCAGCGAGGGGCCCGACTATGGCTACACCTTC. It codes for CASSEGPDYGYTF.

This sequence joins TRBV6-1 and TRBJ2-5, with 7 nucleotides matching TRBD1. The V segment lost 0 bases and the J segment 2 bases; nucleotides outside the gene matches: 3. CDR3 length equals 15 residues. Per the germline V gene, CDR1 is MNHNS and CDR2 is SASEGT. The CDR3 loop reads CASSEAATGQETQYF. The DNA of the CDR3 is TGTGCCAGCAGTGAAGCGGCGACAGGGCAAGAGACCCAGTACTTC.

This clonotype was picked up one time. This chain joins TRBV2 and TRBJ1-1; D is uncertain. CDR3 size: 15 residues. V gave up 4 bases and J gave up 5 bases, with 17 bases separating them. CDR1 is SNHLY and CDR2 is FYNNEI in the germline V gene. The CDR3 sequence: CASSGGRLPYTEAFF. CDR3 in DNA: TGTGCCAGCAGTGGGGGTAGGCTACCTTATACTGAAGCTTTCTTT.

This CDR3 reads CASSTVRGANVLTF. The CDR3 DNA reads TGCGCCAGCAGCACCGTGAGGGGGGCCAACGTCCTGACTTTC. V is TRBV5-1 and J is TRBJ2-6; D remains ambiguous. Deletions cut 4 bases from V and 4 bases from J, with 9 bases between. The CDR3 contains 14 residues. Germline-derived CDR1 and CDR2 are SGHRS and YFSETQ.